This TCR beta chain was sequenced during a study of T cell responses to AZD1222 COVID-19 vaccine. Findings of the study overall: Reportedly, nearly half of unique spike TCRs recognized epitopes outside B.1.351/B.1.1.7 mutations. Donors were mostly white British, more females; clonal diversity possibly underestimated. Just 5 to 7 AZD1222 recipients were seropositive at baseline.

J gave up 5 bases and V 6 bases, and 10 bases lay outside the gene matches. CDR3 length equals 15 residues. Germline V gene sequence: CDR1 LNHDA, CDR2 SQIVND (reference sequence). Repertoires were generated with immunoSEQ multiplex PCR, while TCRdb's copy carries only in-frame clones and drops some. The sample shows about 150,000 clones, about 89% of them seen only once. In regard to this clone: As yet, its antigen is unknown.

The chain has TRBV19 and TRBJ2-1; the match to TRBD2 covers 7 bases. The specimen comprised peripheral blood, sampled on day 0 of AZD1222 vaccination. This TCR was sampled from an adult in good health. As DNA, the CDR3 is TGTGCCAGTAGGGCTTGGGCTAGCGGCCACAATGAGCAGTTCTTC. It encodes CASRAWASGHNEQFF.